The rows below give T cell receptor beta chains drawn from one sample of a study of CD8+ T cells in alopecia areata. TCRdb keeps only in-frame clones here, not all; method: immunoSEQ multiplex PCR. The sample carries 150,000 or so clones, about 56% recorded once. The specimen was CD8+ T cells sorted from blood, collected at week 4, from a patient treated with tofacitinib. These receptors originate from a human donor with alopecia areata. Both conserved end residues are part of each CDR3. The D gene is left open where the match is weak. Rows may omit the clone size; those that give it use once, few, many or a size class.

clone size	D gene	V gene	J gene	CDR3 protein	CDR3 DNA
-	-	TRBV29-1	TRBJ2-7	CSVDLGDSYEQYF	TGCAGCGTTGACTTGGGCGACTCCTACGAGCAGTACTTC
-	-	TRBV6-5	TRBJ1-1	CASSYSGLGNTEAFF	TGTGCCAGCAGTTACTCGGGTTTGGGGAACACTGAAGCTTTCTTT
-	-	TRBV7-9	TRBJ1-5	CASSPGPADQPQHF	TGTGCCAGCAGCCCGGGACCCGCAGATCAGCCCCAGCATTTT
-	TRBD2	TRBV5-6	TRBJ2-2	CASSSTPGLSNTGELFF	TGTGCCAGCAGCTCGACTCCGGGACTATCGAACACCGGGGAGCTGTTTTTT
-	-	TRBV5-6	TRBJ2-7	CASSPGPGEQYF	TGTGCCAGCAGCCCCGGTCCCGGGGAGCAGTACTTC
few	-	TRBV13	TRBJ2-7	CASSLDEGQYF	TGTGCCAGCAGCTTAGATGAGGGGCAGTACTTC
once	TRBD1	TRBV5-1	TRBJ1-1	CASSWGQGVEAFF	TGCGCCAGCAGCTGGGGACAGGGGGTTGAAGCTTTCTTT
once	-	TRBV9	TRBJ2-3	CASSEGNSASTDTQYF	TGTGCCAGCAGCGAGGGGAACTCCGCTAGCACAGATACGCAGTATTTT
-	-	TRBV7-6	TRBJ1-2	CASGPGEGYGYTF	TGTGCCAGCGGACCGGGGGAGGGTTATGGCTACACCTTC
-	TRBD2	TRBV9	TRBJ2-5	CASSVPASGGRETQYF	TGTGCCAGCAGCGTTCCAGCTAGCGGGGGAAGAGAGACCCAGTACTTC
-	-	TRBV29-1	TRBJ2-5	CSARAETQYF	TGCAGCGCCCGCGCGGAGACCCAGTACTTC
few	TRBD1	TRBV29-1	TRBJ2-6	CSVEDQGAGANVLTF	TGCAGCGTTGAAGATCAGGGGGCTGGGGCCAACGTCCTGACTTTC
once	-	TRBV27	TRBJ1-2	CASSKTVSNYGYTF	TGTGCCAGCAGCAAGACAGTTTCTAACTATGGCTACACCTTC
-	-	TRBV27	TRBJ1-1	CASSTTSLGSEAFF	TGTGCCAGCAGTACGACGTCTTTGGGTTCTGAAGCTTTCTTT
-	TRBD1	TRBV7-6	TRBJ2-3	CASWGGQGADTQYF	TGTGCCAGCTGGGGGGGACAGGGGGCCGATACGCAGTATTTT